Each of the 28 T cell receptor beta chains below was sequenced from the same sample in a study of blood T cell repertoires in COVID-19. Using immunoSEQ multiplex PCR, the repertoire was profiled, and TCRdb retains in-frame clones only, with some absent. The sample carries approximately 45,000 clones, about 87% recorded once. Material for sequencing was peripheral blood. All receptors derive from a woman of 80 years or more with COVID-19, enrolled during active disease.

The chain uses TRBV6-8 and TRBJ1-5; the D is unclear. The CDR3 loop spans 14 amino acids. V was clipped by 2 bases and J by 5 bases, with 10 bases between them. CDR1 and CDR2 (germline): MNHGY, SAAAGT. The DNA for the CDR3 is TGTGCCAGCAGTTACGCGCGGAGGGATCAGCCCCAGCATTTT. Protein: CASSYARRDQPQHF.

This sequence joins TRBV6-2 or TRBV6-3 and TRBJ2-1, with D possibly being TRBD2 (6 bases). The germline gives CDR1 MNHEY, CDR2 SVGEGT. Trimming pared 2 bases from V and 8 bases from J, leaving 16 bases between. The CDR3 is made up of 15 amino acids. The CDR3 DNA follows: TGTGCCAGCAGTTACGGAGCGGGCCTAGGGGATGAGCAGTTCTTC. It translates to CASSYGAGLGDEQFF.

The chain recombines TRBV7-8 with TRBJ1-6; no reliable D call. Germline CDR1 SGHVS, CDR2 FQNEAQ. CDR3 size: 14 residues. The V gene lost 4 bases and the J gene lost 7 bases, with 11 bases spanning the gap. CDR3 loop: CASSYPRGNSPLHF. CDR3 coding DNA: TGTGCCAGCAGCTACCCCCGAGGCAATTCACCCCTCCACTTT.

V is TRBV18 and J is TRBJ2-7, with 9 bases fitting TRBD1. This CDR3 is built from 15 residues. The J segment lost 4 bases and the V segment lost 0 bases, leaving 4 bases of the junction unmatched. The germline gives CDR1 KGHSH, CDR2 LQKENI. CDR3 residues: CASSPPVGQGYEQYF. CDR3 bases: TGTGCCAGCTCACCACCGGTGGGACAGGGTTACGAGCAGTACTTC.

The sample holds a few counts of this clone. The V call is TRBV7-8, the J call TRBJ1-5, with TRBD1 matching 8 bases. The junction had 23 bases not matched to a gene; V was cut back by 3 bases and J by 4 bases. The CDR3 is 21 residues long. Germline assignment: CDR1 SGHVS and CDR2 FQNEAQ. CDR3 residues: CASSLTDRGRRESKANQPQHF. Written as DNA, the CDR3 is TGTGCCAGCAGCTTGACTGACAGGGGACGGCGAGAGTCCAAAGCGAATCAGCCCCAGCATTTT.

This clone was counted between two and nine times. The genes are TRBV6-1 and TRBJ1-2, with D tentatively TRBD1 (6 bases). Germline V CDR1 and CDR2: MNHNS, SASEGT. V lost 1 base and J 0 bases, leaving 12 bases between the germline ends. The CDR3 covers 16 residues. The CDR3 DNA sequence: TGTGCCAGCAGTGAAGGGGAGGGGGTAGCTAACTATGGCTACACCTTC. Protein: CASSEGEGVANYGYTF.

The V call is TRBV2, the J call TRBJ1-5, with a possible D match to TRBD1 (5 bases). The V gene's germline CDR1 is SNHLY and CDR2 FYNNEI. Deletions cut 7 bases from V and 1 base from J, with 14 bases between. This CDR3 has 15 amino acids. CDR3 region: CASKEGARSNQPQHF. As DNA, the CDR3 is TGTGCCAGCAAAGAAGGGGCGAGGAGCAATCAGCCCCAGCATTTT.

CDR3 loop: CASSRGGHQETQYF. Here the CDR3 DNA reads TGTGCCAGCAGTAGGGGGGGGCACCAAGAGACCCAGTACTTC. The J gene is TRBJ2-5, the V gene TRBV6-5; D perhaps matches TRBD2 (7 bases). Trimming cost V 5 bases and J 0 bases, with 10 bases left between them. The CDR3 sequence is 14 residues long. The germline V gene encodes CDR1 MNHEY and CDR2 SVGAGI.

The rearrangement joins TRBV2 to TRBJ2-7; D not certain. The V gene's germline CDR1 is SNHLY and CDR2 FYNNEI. The CDR3 has 15 residues. V was clipped by 1 base and J by 7 bases, with 17 bases between them. The CDR3 is CASSEGRETEMEQYF. The CDR3 nucleotides read TGTGCCAGCAGTGAAGGGCGAGAGACTGAAATGGAGCAGTACTTC.

This clone appeared once. The J gene is TRBJ1-5, the V gene TRBV27; 8 bases are a match to TRBD1. The CDR3 runs 14 residues. After removal of 5 bases from V and 2 bases from J, the junction contained 2 bases not matched to a gene. Germline V lookup: CDR1 MNHEY, CDR2 SMNVEV (reference sequence). The CDR3 loop reads CASSPTGGNQPQHF. The DNA for the CDR3 is TGTGCCAGCAGTCCGACAGGGGGCAATCAGCCCCAGCATTTT.

The chain has TRBV5-5 and TRBJ2-7, with a weak D call TRBD1 (6 bases). Trimming left V 0 bases short and J 2 bases short, with 12 bases between. This CDR3 region has 15 residues. Germline V gene lookup returns CDR1 SGHKS and CDR2 YYEKEE (reference sequence). The CDR3: CASSLDFRDTYEQYF. The CDR3 nucleotides read TGTGCCAGCAGCTTGGATTTTAGGGACACCTACGAGCAGTACTTC.

CDR3 in amino acids: CASSHRAGVDSPLHF. The CDR3 nucleotides read TGTGCCAGCAGCCACAGGGCAGGGGTTGATTCACCCCTCCACTTT. The gene calls are TRBV14 and TRBJ1-6, with D tentatively TRBD1 (6 bases). The germline V and J ends were trimmed by 3 bases and 8 bases, with 14 bases remaining between them. This CDR3 contains 15 residues. Per germline, CDR1 SGHDN and CDR2 FVKESK.

This chain uses TRBV29-1 with TRBJ1-1, with D maybe TRBD1 (5 bases). V lost 7 bases and J lost 1, with 16 bases in between. There are 14 residues in the CDR3. Germline V gene lookup returns CDR1 SQVTM and CDR2 ANQGSEA. The CDR3: CSARTLTGNTEAFF. The CDR3 DNA sequence: TGCAGCGCGCGCACACTTACAGGGAACACTGAAGCTTTCTTT.

The J gene is TRBJ1-6, the V gene TRBV5-6, with a possible D match to TRBD1 (6 bases). Deletions cut 4 bases from V and 9 bases from J, with 23 bases between. The CDR3 length is 17 residues. In germline, CDR1 is SGHDT, CDR2 YYEEEE. The CDR3 bases are TGTGCCAGCAGCCCAAAAAGGAACAGGGAATGGGTTTCACCCCTCCACTTT. Translation gives CASSPKRNREWVSPLHF.

V usage is TRBV19 and J usage is TRBJ2-2; 11 positions agree with TRBD1. J gave up 3 bases and V 4 bases, and 1 base lay outside the gene matches. Germline lookup yields CDR1 LNHDA and CDR2 SQIVND (reference sequence). The CDR3 is 15 residues long. CDR3 protein: CASSRDRGDTGELFF. Written as DNA, the CDR3 is TGTGCCAGTAGTAGGGACAGGGGGGACACCGGGGAGCTGTTTTTT.

The V call is TRBV7-2, the J call TRBJ2-2, with D possibly matching TRBD2 (6 bases). The CDR3 has 16 residues. The germline V gene encodes CDR1 SGHTA and CDR2 FQGNSA. Trimming left V 11 bases short and J 2 bases short, with 21 bases between. The CDR3 bases are TGTGCCGGCCGATACCCCGGGAGCAGAAACACCGGGGAGCTGTTTTTT. This encodes CAGRYPGSRNTGELFF.

The V and J genes are TRBV12-3 or TRBV12-4 and TRBJ1-2; D is possibly TRBD1 (5 bases). V was pared by 1 base and J by 4 bases, with 7 bases between. The CDR3 has 13 amino acids. The CDR3 loop is CASSLGQPYGYTF. CDR3 DNA sequence: TGTGCCAGCAGTTTAGGACAGCCCTATGGCTACACCTTC.

V usage is TRBV3-1 (or the pseudogene TRBV3-2) and J usage is TRBJ1-1; D call uncertain. The CDR3 spans 15 residues. In germline, CDR1 is LGHDT, CDR2 YNNKEL (reference sequence). V shed 1 base and J shed 1 base, with 10 bases lying between them. Here the CDR3 DNA reads TGTGCCAGCAGCCAAGGCCAGAGACAGAACACTGAAGCTTTCTTT. Its protein product is CASSQGQRQNTEAFF.

The chain couples TRBV19 to TRBJ1-2, with D possibly TRBD1 on 5 matching bases. Trimming pared 3 bases from V and 6 bases from J, leaving 17 bases between. The CDR3 consists of 15 residues. The germline CDR1 and CDR2 sequences are LNHDA and SQIVND (reference sequence). DNA for the CDR3: TGTGCCAGTAGTATCCAGCGGGGCCCCGGGGATGGCTACACCTTC. Translating gives CASSIQRGPGDGYTF.

CDR3 DNA sequence: TGTGCCACCAGCAGAGGACTAGCGGGGGCCACAGATACGCAGTATTTT. Its protein product is CATSRGLAGATDTQYF. The rearrangement uses TRBV15 and TRBJ2-3; 12 positions agree with TRBD2. The CDR3 extends over 16 amino acids. Germline V gives CDR1 LNHNV, CDR2 YYDKDF (reference sequence). V shed 1 base, J shed 2 bases, and the junction held 1 base outside the gene matches.

The chain recombines TRBV29-1 with TRBJ1-4; D is ambiguous. Trimming took off 3 bases at V and 7 bases at J, with 12 bases between the two ends. The germline gives CDR1 SQVTM, CDR2 ANQGSEA. The CDR3 totals 13 residues. The CDR3 loop reads CSVDLKRGEKLFF. The CDR3 DNA reads as TGCAGCGTTGATCTCAAGCGCGGTGAAAAACTGTTTTTT.

This clone has only one observation. At one boundary the junction diverges from the germline segment, which might be a read error. The J gene is TRBJ1-4, the V gene TRBV5-5; D possibly corresponds to TRBD1 (6 bases). The CDR3 consists of 14 residues. CDR1 and CDR2 (germline): SGHKS, YYEKEE (reference sequence). The CDR3 region has the DNA TGTGCCAGCAGGCAGACAGGCACTAACGAAAAACTGTTTTTT. This encodes CASRQTGTNEKLFF.

The chain links TRBV27 to TRBJ2-2; the match to TRBD2 covers 13 bases. CDR1 and CDR2 from the germline V gene are MNHEY and SMNVEV (reference sequence). The CDR3 sequence is 16 residues long. J gave up 5 bases and V 7 bases, and 7 bases lay outside the gene matches. The CDR3: CASTLKGLAGTGELFF. As DNA, the CDR3 is TGTGCCAGCACCCTAAAGGGACTAGCGGGAACCGGGGAGCTGTTTTTT.

The rearrangement joins TRBV19 to TRBJ1-1; 10 bases line up with TRBD1. The CDR3 is made up of 12 amino acids. The germline gives CDR1 LNHDA, CDR2 SQIVND (reference sequence). With V trimmed by 10 bases and J by 4 bases, 3 bases remained unmatched. CDR3 in DNA: TGTGCCACCGGACAGGGGGGCACTGAAGCTTTCTTT. It codes for CATGQGGTEAFF.

This clone was found a few times. The CDR3 region has the DNA TGCGCCAGCAGCAGGGACACAGACACTGAAGCTTTCTTT. Translating it yields CASSRDTDTEAFF. The chain has TRBV5-1 and TRBJ1-1; D perhaps matches TRBD1 (6 bases). The germline V gene encodes CDR1 SGHRS and CDR2 YFSETQ. V lost 4 bases, J lost 3 bases, and 10 bases lay in between. CDR3 size: 13 residues.

The rearrangement links TRBV7-2 to TRBJ1-4, with a weak D call TRBD1 (5 bases). Between the trimmed V and J ends, which lost 4 bases and 4 bases, there was a span of 10 bases. Germline CDR1 and CDR2: SGHTA and FQGNSA. The CDR3 contains 14 residues. The CDR3 region is CASSSDSNNEKLFF. CDR3 nucleotide sequence: TGTGCCAGCAGCTCCGACAGTAATAATGAAAAACTGTTTTTT.

The chain has TRBV6-5 and TRBJ1-1, with D possibly being TRBD1 (6 bases). Trimming cost V 4 bases and J 2 bases, with 14 bases left between them. The CDR3 sequence is 15 residues long. Germline assignment: CDR1 MNHEY and CDR2 SVGAGI. CDR3 region: CASSSSRTENTEAFF. The CDR3 nucleotides read TGTGCCAGCAGTTCCAGCAGGACAGAAAACACTGAAGCTTTCTTT.

The V call is TRBV5-4, the J call TRBJ2-3, with TRBD2 identical over 10 bases. The CDR3 loop spans 17 amino acids. Germline CDR1 is SGHNT and CDR2 is YYREEE (reference sequence). V shed 6 bases, J shed 0 bases, and the junction held 10 bases outside the gene matches. In nucleotides, the CDR3 is TGTGCCAGCAACAAAGCGGGGGGGGACCCTAGCACAGATACGCAGTATTTT. Amino acids: CASNKAGGDPSTDTQYF.